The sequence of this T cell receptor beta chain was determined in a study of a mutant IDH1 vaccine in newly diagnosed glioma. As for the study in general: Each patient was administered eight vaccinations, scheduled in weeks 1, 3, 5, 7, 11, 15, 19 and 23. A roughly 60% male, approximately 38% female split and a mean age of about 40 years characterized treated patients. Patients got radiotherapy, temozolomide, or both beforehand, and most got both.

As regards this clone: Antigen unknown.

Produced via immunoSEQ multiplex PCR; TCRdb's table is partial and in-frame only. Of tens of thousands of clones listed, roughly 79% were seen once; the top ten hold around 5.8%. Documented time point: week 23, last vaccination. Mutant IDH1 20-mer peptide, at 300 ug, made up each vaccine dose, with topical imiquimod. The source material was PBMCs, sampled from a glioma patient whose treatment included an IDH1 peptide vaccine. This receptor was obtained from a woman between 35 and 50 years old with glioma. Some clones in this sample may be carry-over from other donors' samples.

The CDR3 DNA reads TGTGCCAGCAGCCGGGGGGCGGGCACAGATACGCAGTATTTT. It translates to CASSRGAGTDTQYF. The gene calls are TRBV6-5 and TRBJ2-3; weak D call: TRBD2 (7 bases). Germline values: CDR1 MNHEY, CDR2 SVGAGI. This CDR3 is built from 14 residues. V gave up 6 bases and J gave up 1 base, with 11 bases separating them.